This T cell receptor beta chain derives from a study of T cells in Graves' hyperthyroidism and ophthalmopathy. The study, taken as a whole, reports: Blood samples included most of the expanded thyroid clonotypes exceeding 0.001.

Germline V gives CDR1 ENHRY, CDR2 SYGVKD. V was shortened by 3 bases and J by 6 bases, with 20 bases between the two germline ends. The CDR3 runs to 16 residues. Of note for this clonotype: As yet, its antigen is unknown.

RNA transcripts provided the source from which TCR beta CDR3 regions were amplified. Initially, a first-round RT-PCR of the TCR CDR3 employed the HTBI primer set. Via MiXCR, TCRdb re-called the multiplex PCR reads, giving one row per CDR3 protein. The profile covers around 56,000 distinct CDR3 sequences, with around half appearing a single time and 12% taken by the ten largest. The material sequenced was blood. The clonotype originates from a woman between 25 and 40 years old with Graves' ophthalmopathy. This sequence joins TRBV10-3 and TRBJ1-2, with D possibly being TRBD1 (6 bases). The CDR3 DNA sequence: TGTGCCATCAGTGATCATAACAGGGAACAGGACAATGGCTACACCTTC. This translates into CAISDHNREQDNGYTF.